Sequencing of this TCR beta chain was carried out in a study of vaccination and CD4 T cells after COVID-19. Study details: Samples were taken after vaccination, a median of roughly 65 days after dose two, with a range of 14 to 241.

Treatment here: approximately 9-day PBMC culture with coronavirus spike peptide pools or control peptides (ViraFEST assay). The medium had half its volume replaced with fresh IL-2 medium on days 3 and 7. Concerning this clonotype: What it recognizes is unknown.

Cultured CD4+ T cell DNA was sequenced using the Oncomine TCR Beta short-read assay. Using its own MiXCR run on the PCR reads, TCRdb lists one record per CDR3 protein. Seen here are around 15,000 distinct CDR3 sequences, 45% to 55% observed once, and the top ten hold less than 4.5%. CDR1 and CDR2 (germline): SGHNT, YYREEE (reference sequence). V gave up 3 bases and J gave up 8 bases, with 14 bases separating them. CDR3 length: 14 residues. The TCR comes from a human donor who had recovered from COVID-19. V is TRBV5-4 and J is TRBJ2-2; D might be TRBD2 (5 bases). This sample comprised CD4+ T cells from blood, cultured in vitro, obtained before SARS-CoV-2 vaccination. This chain's CDR3 is CASSSRDGQGELFF. The CDR3 DNA is TGTGCCAGCAGCTCACGGGATGGTCAGGGGGAGCTGTTTTTT.